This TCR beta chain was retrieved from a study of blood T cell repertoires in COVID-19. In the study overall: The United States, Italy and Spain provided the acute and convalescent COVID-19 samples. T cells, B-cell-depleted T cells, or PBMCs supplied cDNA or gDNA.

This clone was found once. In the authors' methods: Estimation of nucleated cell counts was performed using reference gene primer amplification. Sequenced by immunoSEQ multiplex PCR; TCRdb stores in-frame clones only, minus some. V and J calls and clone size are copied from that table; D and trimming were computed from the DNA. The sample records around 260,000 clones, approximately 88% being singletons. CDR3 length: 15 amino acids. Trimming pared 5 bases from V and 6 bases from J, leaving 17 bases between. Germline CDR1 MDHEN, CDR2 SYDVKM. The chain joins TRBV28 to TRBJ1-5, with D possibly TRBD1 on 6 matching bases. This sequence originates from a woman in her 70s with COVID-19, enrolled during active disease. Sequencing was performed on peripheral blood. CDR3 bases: TGTGCCAGCAGTCCGCCAGGGGCAATGGCTCAGCCCCAGCATTTT. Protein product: CASSPPGAMAQPQHF.